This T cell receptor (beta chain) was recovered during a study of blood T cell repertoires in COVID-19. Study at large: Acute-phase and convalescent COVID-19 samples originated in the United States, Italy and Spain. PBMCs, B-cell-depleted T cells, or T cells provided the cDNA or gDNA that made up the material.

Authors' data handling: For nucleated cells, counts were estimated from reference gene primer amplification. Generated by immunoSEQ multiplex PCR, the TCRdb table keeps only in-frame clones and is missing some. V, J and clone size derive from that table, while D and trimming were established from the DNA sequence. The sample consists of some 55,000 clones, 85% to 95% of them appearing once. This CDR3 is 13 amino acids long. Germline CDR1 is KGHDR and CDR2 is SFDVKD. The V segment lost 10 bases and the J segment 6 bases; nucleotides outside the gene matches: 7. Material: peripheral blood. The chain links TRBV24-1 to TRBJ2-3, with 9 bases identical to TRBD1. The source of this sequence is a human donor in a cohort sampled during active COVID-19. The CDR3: CATGQGMRDTQYF. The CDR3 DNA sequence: TGTGCCACGGGACAGGGAATGCGGGATACGCAGTATTTT.